The next 27 T cell receptor beta chains were all read from a single sample in a study of blood T cell repertoires in COVID-19. This table comes from immunoSEQ multiplex PCR, and its TCRdb copy is limited to in-frame clones, with some not included. The sample has 150,000 to 200,000 clones, around 89% seen once. The sample consisted of peripheral blood. These receptors all stem from a man aged 60-69 years with acute or convalescent COVID-19.

This sequence joins TRBV11-1 and TRBJ2-7; TRBD1 agrees at 9 bases. The junction had 8 bases not matched to a gene; V was cut back by 6 bases and J by 2 bases. CDR3 length: 15 residues. From germline, CDR1 is SGHAT and CDR2 FQDESV (reference sequence). CDR3 bases: TGTGCCAGCAGTTTAAAGGGACAGGGAGCCTACGAGCAGTACTTC. This translates into CASSLKGQGAYEQYF.

The chain combines TRBV10-3 with TRBJ1-2; a weak D match, TRBD1 (5 bases). Germline CDR1 is ENHRY and CDR2 is SYGVKD. The CDR3 spans 13 residues. Between the trimmed V and J ends, which lost 2 bases and 8 bases, there was a span of 12 bases. The CDR3 bases are TGTGCCATCAGTGAGGGGGCTGGTAGGGGCTACACCTTC. Its translation is CAISEGAGRGYTF.

As concerns this clone: The sample has other DNA sequences that encode this CDR3 too. V and J are TRBV5-1 and TRBJ2-3, with TRBD2 matching over 9 bases. This CDR3 has 16 amino acids. Trimming removed 0 bases from V and 1 base from J; junction bases left unmatched: 3. Germline V lookup: CDR1 SGHRS, CDR2 YFSETQ. The CDR3 region is CASSLEGGRGTDTQYF. For the CDR3, the DNA is TGCGCCAGCAGCTTGGAGGGCGGGAGGGGCACAGATACGCAGTATTTT.

J is TRBJ1-5 and V is TRBV29-1, with D uncertain. CDR1 is SQVTM and CDR2 is ANQGSEA in the germline V gene. Trimming left V 4 bases short and J 6 bases short, with 10 bases between. There are 12 residues in the CDR3. The CDR3 is CSVVDAGQPQHF. DNA for the CDR3: TGCAGCGTTGTGGACGCGGGTCAGCCCCAGCATTTT.

The table lists this clone with a count of one. CDR3 sequence (DNA): TGTGCCTGGACTAGCGGCAATCAAGAGACCCAGTACTTC. This gives the protein CAWTSGNQETQYF. This chain links TRBV30 with TRBJ2-5, with 7 bases fitting TRBD2. Germline trimming cut 4 bases from V and 2 bases from J; bases unmatched to any gene: 4. The CDR3 totals 13 residues. Germline V gene data show CDR1 as GTSNPN and CDR2 as SVGIG (reference sequence).

The chain uses TRBV6-5 and TRBJ2-3, with 9 bases lining up with TRBD2. The CDR3 consists of 13 residues. Germline CDR1 and CDR2: MNHEY and SVGAGI. The V gene end was trimmed by 8 bases and the J gene end by 4 bases; junction bases not matched to a gene: 4. The CDR3 is CASRGGAADTQYF. The CDR3 DNA reads TGTGCCAGCCGCGGGGGGGCCGCAGATACGCAGTATTTT.

This clone occurred a few times. The chain employs TRBV12-5 and TRBJ1-1, with 8 bases that match TRBD1. The CDR3 is made up of 14 amino acids. After removal of 7 bases from V and 10 bases from J, the junction contained 14 bases not matched to a gene. The germline V gene has CDR1 LGHNT and CDR2 FRNRAP. CDR3 DNA: TGTGCTAGTGAGGAGACAGGGGCTCTTAGGGTAGCTTTCTTT. It specifies CASEETGALRVAFF.

This chain connects TRBV4-3 to TRBJ2-2; D is ambiguous. The CDR3 consists of 12 residues. V lost 3 bases to trimming and J lost 5 bases, with 4 bases between them. Germline V gives CDR1 LGHNA, CDR2 YSLEER. The CDR3 protein is CASSHLTGELFF. Written as DNA, the CDR3 is TGCGCCAGCAGCCACCTTACCGGGGAGCTGTTTTTT.

This clone has a single count. The chain carries TRBV7-2 and TRBJ2-2; 8 positions agree with TRBD1. Trimming removed 5 bases from V and 7 bases from J; junction bases left unmatched: 6. The germline gives CDR1 SGHTA, CDR2 FQGNSA. The CDR3 is 14 amino acids. The CDR3 coding sequence is TGTGCCAGCAGCCGGACAGGGTTCGTCGGGGAGCTGTTTTTT. Translation: CASSRTGFVGELFF. The whole variable domain, filled in from reference TRBV7-2 and TRBJ2-2, reads GAGVSQSPSNKVTEKGKDVELRCDPISGHTALYWYRQSLGQGLEFLIYFQGNSAPDKSGLPSDRFSAERTGGSVSTLTIQRTQQEDSAVYLCASSRTGFVGELFFGEGSRLTVL.

The genes are TRBV7-9 and TRBJ2-1; D is perhaps TRBD1 (5 bases). The V gene's germline CDR1 is SEHNR and CDR2 FQNEAQ (reference sequence). V was cut by 0 bases and J by 4 bases, with 10 bases left in between. There are 15 residues in the CDR3. The CDR3 region has the DNA TGTGCCAGCAGCTTAGCGCAGGGTATGTACAATGAGCAGTTCTTC. Translating it yields CASSLAQGMYNEQFF.

This sequence joins TRBV11-3 and TRBJ1-2, with TRBD1 matching 8 bases. The CDR3 extends over 13 amino acids. Germline assignment: CDR1 SGHNT and CDR2 YENEEA. V shed 5 bases and J 4 bases; nucleotides not matched to a gene: 3. The CDR3 DNA reads as TGTGCCAGCAGCGACAGGGGTAGCTATGGCTACACCTTC. Protein sequence: CASSDRGSYGYTF.

The chain is built from TRBV7-9 and TRBJ2-3; the D is unclear. Germline loops: CDR1 SEHNR, CDR2 FQNEAQ (reference sequence). The CDR3 has 12 residues. The V and J ends lost 1 base and 6 bases respectively, with 5 bases between them. Here the CDR3 reads CASSLDGDTQYF. The CDR3 DNA reads as TGTGCCAGCAGCTTAGACGGGGATACGCAGTATTTT.

The count of this clone is one. This sequence joins TRBV15 and TRBJ1-3; D unclear. Germline V lookup: CDR1 LNHNV, CDR2 YYDKDF (reference sequence). The CDR3 extends over 14 amino acids. V dropped 0 bases and J dropped 8 bases, with 11 bases sitting between them. Here the CDR3 DNA reads TGTGCCACCAGCAGAGATTCACCTCGGGACACCATATATTTT. Translated: CATSRDSPRDTIYF.

The chain links TRBV5-1 to TRBJ2-7, with a tentative D call TRBD1 (5 bases). V was pared by 0 bases and J by 7 bases, with 11 bases between. Germline loops: CDR1 SGHRS, CDR2 YFSETQ. This CDR3 spans 13 amino acids. The CDR3 reads CASSLDGAGEQYV. Here the CDR3 DNA reads TGCGCCAGCAGCTTGGACGGCGCAGGGGAGCAGTACGTC.

This clone was recorded at least ten times. The chain has TRBV11-3 and TRBJ1-3; D call uncertain. V dropped 5 bases and J dropped 4 bases, with 6 bases sitting between them. CDR3 length: 12 residues. Per the germline V gene, CDR1 is SGHNT and CDR2 is YENEEA. This chain's CDR3 is CASSQQGNTIYF. Here the CDR3 DNA reads TGTGCCAGCAGCCAACAGGGAAACACCATATATTTT.

The chain has TRBV7-9 and TRBJ1-1; D gene ambiguous. Germline CDR1 SEHNR, CDR2 FQNEAQ (reference sequence). Trimming removed 1 base from V and 4 bases from J, with 13 bases in between. The CDR3 has 15 residues. The CDR3 nucleotides are TGTGCCAGCAGCTTAGATGTGACAATTGGCACTGAAGCTTTCTTT. Amino acid sequence: CASSLDVTIGTEAFF.

The V call is TRBV5-6, the J call TRBJ1-2; D unclear. The V gene's germline CDR1 is SGHDT and CDR2 YYEEEE. The CDR3 runs to 14 residues. Trimming pared 4 bases from V and 4 bases from J, leaving 14 bases between. CDR3 in amino acids: CASSPEGAVYGYTF. CDR3 nucleotide sequence: TGTGCCAGCAGCCCAGAAGGTGCGGTCTATGGCTACACCTTC.

Only one count was recorded for this clone. The rearrangement links TRBV2 to TRBJ2-7; possible D gene TRBD1, 6 bases. Deletions cut 4 bases from V and 7 bases from J, with 14 bases between. There are 13 residues in the CDR3. The germline V gene encodes CDR1 SNHLY and CDR2 FYNNEI. This CDR3 is CASSVGGTGEQYV. In DNA, the CDR3 is TGTGCCAGCAGTGTAGGGGGAACTGGTGAGCAGTACGTC.

The chain couples TRBV11-2 to TRBJ1-2, with D unresolved. The CDR3 contains 15 residues. Trimming cost V 5 bases and J 2 bases, with 15 bases left between them. Germline loops: CDR1 SGHAT, CDR2 FQNNGV. The CDR3, as DNA: TGTGCCAGCAGCCAGATGAGGCTGCCAAACTATGGCTACACCTTC. Amino acid sequence: CASSQMRLPNYGYTF.

V and J are TRBV30 and TRBJ1-2; 9 bases are a match to TRBD1. CDR3 size: 15 residues. V was pared by 0 bases and J by 7 bases, with 9 bases of the junction left unmatched. CDR1 is GTSNPN and CDR2 is SVGIG in the germline V gene (reference sequence). The CDR3: CAWSVRGWDRAGYTF. The DNA for the CDR3 is TGTGCCTGGAGTGTGCGGGGATGGGACAGGGCTGGCTACACCTTC.

This chain uses TRBV24-1 with TRBJ2-1; D gene uncertain. Germline CDR1 reads KGHDR; CDR2 reads SFDVKD. This CDR3 region has 17 residues. Trimming stripped 4 bases from V and 8 bases from J, with 23 bases between. The DNA of the CDR3 is TGTGCCACCAGTGAGCCTTTTACCCCCTTGGGTAGCCATGAGCAGTTCTTC. The encoded protein is CATSEPFTPLGSHEQFF.

V and J are TRBV24-1 and TRBJ2-1; D not certain. This CDR3 is 14 amino acids long. Germline CDR1 KGHDR, CDR2 SFDVKD. V dropped 1 base and J dropped 5 bases, with 8 bases sitting between them. The CDR3 sequence: CATSDLNNHNEQFF. The DNA of the CDR3 is TGTGCCACCAGTGATTTAAACAACCACAATGAGCAGTTCTTC.

This chain connects TRBV9 to TRBJ1-6, with 8 bases aligning to TRBD1. The V gene's germline CDR1 is SGDLS and CDR2 YYNGEE. Trimming at V came to 0 bases and at J to 8 bases, leaving 1 base not matched to a gene. CDR3 length: 14 amino acids. For the CDR3, the DNA is TGTGCCAGCAGCGTAGAACAGGGGGATTCACCCCTCCACTTT. Its translation is CASSVEQGDSPLHF. Drawing the rest from reference TRBV9 and TRBJ1-6, the complete variable domain is DSGVTQTPKHLITATGQRVTLRCSPRSGDLSVYWYQQSLDQGLQFLIQYYNGEERAKGNILERFSAQQFPDLHSELNLSSLELGDSALYFCASSVEQGDSPLHFGNGTRLTVT.

The rearrangement joins TRBV3-1 (or the pseudogene TRBV3-2) to TRBJ1-2; no definite D call. CDR3 length: 15 amino acids. Trimming cost V 1 base and J 1 base, with 10 bases left between them. Germline values: CDR1 LGHDT, CDR2 YNNKEL (reference sequence). The CDR3 is CASSQGGRDNYGYTF. The CDR3 DNA reads as TGTGCCAGCAGCCAAGGTGGGCGGGATAACTATGGCTACACCTTC.

Points on this clone: Germline and junction disagree at one end, which may indicate a read error. This same CDR3 is encoded by further DNA sequences in the sample. The rearrangement joins TRBV6-5 to TRBJ1-1, with D perhaps matching TRBD1 (6 bases). From germline, CDR1 is MNHEY and CDR2 SVGAGI. The CDR3 extends over 13 amino acids. The CDR3, as DNA: TGTGCCGGTTCCGGGACACCGAACACTGAGGCTTTCTTT. Translated, it gives CAGSGTPNTEAFF.

The rearrangement joins TRBV24-1 to TRBJ2-7; D is possibly TRBD2 (5 bases). The CDR3 is 14 amino acids. CDR1 and CDR2 (germline): KGHDR, SFDVKD. Between the trimmed V and J ends, which lost 4 bases and 5 bases, there was a span of 14 bases. CDR3 in amino acids: CATSDGASRHEQYF. The DNA of the CDR3 is TGTGCCACCAGTGACGGAGCTAGCCGACACGAGCAGTACTTC.

This clone showed up just a few times. This chain uses TRBV19 with TRBJ1-1; TRBD1 is a possible D gene (5 bases). Trimming pared 3 bases from V and 3 bases from J, leaving 11 bases between. Looked up from germline, CDR1 is LNHDA and CDR2 is SQIVND (reference sequence). The CDR3 spans 14 residues. CDR3 protein: CASSIYWGDTEAFF. Written as DNA, the CDR3 is TGTGCCAGTAGTATCTATTGGGGGGACACTGAAGCTTTCTTT.